Shown below are 17 T cell receptor beta chains from a single sample sequenced in a study of T cells in localized non-small cell lung cancer. The table came from immunoSEQ multiplex PCR; TCRdb's copy has only in-frame clones and leaves some out. The sample records 28,000 or so clones, over 70% being singletons. This specimen consisted of peripheral blood, obtained before any cancer treatment. These receptors were obtained from a man aged 40 to 70 with stage III squamous cell lung carcinoma.

In its sample, this clone was seen once. The chain is built from TRBV5-1 and TRBJ2-3; TRBD2 agrees at 8 bases. The CDR3 extends over 16 amino acids. The V segment lost 0 bases and the J segment 2 bases; nucleotides outside the gene matches: 5. From germline, CDR1 is SGHRS and CDR2 YFSETQ. CDR3 bases: TGCGCCAGCAGCTTGGACGCGGGGGGTACCACAGATACGCAGTATTTT. Amino acid sequence: CASSLDAGGTTDTQYF.

This sequence joins TRBV6-1 and TRBJ1-5, with D unresolved. CDR3 length equals 13 residues. V lost 5 bases to trimming and J lost 1 base, with 6 bases between them. Germline-derived CDR1 and CDR2 are MNHNS and SASEGT. DNA of the CDR3: TGTGCCAGCAGTCTCGCAAGCAATCAGCCCCAGCATTTT. This sequence encodes CASSLASNQPQHF.

This clone was recorded once. This rearrangement joins TRBV6-7 to TRBJ2-2; TRBD1 matches 7 bases. TRBV6-7 is an ORF, with its function uncertain. CDR3 length: 13 amino acids. V dropped 6 bases and J dropped 6; count of bases not matched to a gene: 4. The CDR3 sequence: CASSDRAAGELFF. The CDR3 region has the DNA TGTGCCAGCAGCGACAGGGCGGCCGGGGAGCTGTTTTTT.

This clone turned up a few times. The CDR3 DNA sequence: TGTGCCAGCAGCTTATACGCGAACACTGAAGCTTTCTTT. Residues: CASSLYANTEAFF. V is TRBV11-2 and J is TRBJ1-1, with unresolved D. The CDR3 extends over 13 amino acids. CDR1 and CDR2 from the germline V gene are SGHAT and FQNNGV. Trimming removed 2 bases from V and 1 base from J, with 5 bases in between.

The V gene is TRBV7-2, the J gene TRBJ1-2, with 7 nucleotides matching TRBD1. Germline V gene data show CDR1 as SGHTA and CDR2 as FQGNSA. Unmatched junction bases numbered 13, after V lost 1 base and J lost 8 bases. The CDR3 extends over 16 amino acids. The CDR3, as DNA: TGTGCCAGCAGCTTAGGGGACAGCCGCCTAGGGGTAGGCTACACCTTC. This translates into CASSLGDSRLGVGYTF. Variable domain in full (rest from reference TRBV7-2 and TRBJ1-2): GAGVSQSPSNKVTEKGKDVELRCDPISGHTALYWYRQSLGQGLEFLIYFQGNSAPDKSGLPSDRFSAERTGGSVSTLTIQRTQQEDSAVYLCASSLGDSRLGVGYTFGSGTRLTVV.

The rearrangement uses TRBV7-3 and TRBJ2-1, with a weak D call TRBD1 (6 bases). The CDR3 totals 13 residues. Between the trimmed V and J ends, which lost 5 bases and 7 bases, there was a span of 12 bases. Germline loops: CDR1 SGHTA, CDR2 FQGTGA. The CDR3 sequence: CASSILQGNEQFF. In DNA form, the CDR3 reads TGTGCCAGCAGCATCCTACAGGGTAATGAGCAGTTCTTC.

The V call is TRBV7-3, the J call TRBJ2-1; D gene uncertain. Trimming left V 2 bases short and J 8 bases short, with 13 bases between. Germline CDR1 SGHTA, CDR2 FQGTGA. CDR3 length: 14 residues. In nucleotides, the CDR3 is TGTGCCAGCAGCTTAGGCCCATTCAGCGATGAGCAGTTCTTC. It specifies CASSLGPFSDEQFF.

The V call is TRBV7-8, the J call TRBJ2-7; 11 bases match TRBD2. From germline, CDR1 is SGHVS and CDR2 FQNEAQ. The CDR3 is 15 residues long. V shed 8 bases and J 0 bases; nucleotides not matched to a gene: 6. CDR3 sequence (DNA): TGTGCCAGCCGGACCGGGACTAGCGGCTCCTACGAGCAGTACGTC. It yields the protein CASRTGTSGSYEQYV.

The rearrangement uses TRBV13 and TRBJ2-1; D remains unclear. The CDR3 totals 16 residues. CDR1 and CDR2 from the germline V gene are PRHDT and FYEKMQ (reference sequence). Between the trimmed V and J ends, which lost 4 bases and 2 bases, there was a span of 15 bases. The CDR3 is CASSSQDSHAYNEQFF. The CDR3 DNA follows: TGTGCCAGCAGCTCCCAAGACTCACACGCCTACAATGAGCAGTTCTTC.

V is TRBV9 and J is TRBJ1-1; D may be TRBD1 (5 bases). This CDR3 is built from 14 residues. CDR1 is SGDLS and CDR2 is YYNGEE in the germline V gene. The germline V and J ends were trimmed by 2 bases and 5 bases, with 13 bases remaining between them. The CDR3 protein is CASSVGPGGTEAFF. The CDR3 bases are TGTGCCAGCAGCGTGGGACCGGGGGGGACTGAAGCTTTCTTT.

This clone was detected only once. The chain links TRBV7-9 to TRBJ1-1, with a possible D match to TRBD1 (5 bases). Germline values: CDR1 SEHNR, CDR2 FQNEAQ (reference sequence). V lost 4 bases to trimming and J lost 0 bases, with 12 bases between them. The CDR3 is 15 residues long. Here the CDR3 DNA reads TGTGCCAGCAGCTCAGGGAGAAAAATGAACACTGAAGCTTTCTTT. This translates into CASSSGRKMNTEAFF.

This clone has just a few counts. The chain carries TRBV30 and TRBJ1-5; D perhaps matches TRBD1 (6 bases). CDR1 GTSNPN and CDR2 SVGIG come from the germline V gene (reference sequence). Trimming took off 2 bases at V and 3 bases at J, with 14 bases between the two ends. The CDR3 consists of 15 residues. CDR3 sequence (DNA): TGTGCCTGGAGTCTACAGGGAGGATTCAATCAGCCCCAGCATTTT. Its protein is CAWSLQGGFNQPQHF. The full variable domain, completed using reference TRBV30 and TRBJ1-5, is SQTIHQWPATLVQPVGSPLSLECTVEGTSNPNLYWYRQAAGRGLQLLFYSVGIGQISSEVPQNLSASRPQDRQFILSSKKLLLSDSGFYLCAWSLQGGFNQPQHFGDGTRLSIL.

J is TRBJ2-7 and V is TRBV11-2; TRBD1 matches at 11 bases. V shed 4 bases and J 7 bases; nucleotides not matched to a gene: 6. The V gene's germline CDR1 is SGHAT and CDR2 FQNNGV. The CDR3 spans 14 residues. The CDR3 bases are TGTGCCAGCAGCTCCGGGACAGGGGGATGGGAGCAGTACGTC. It encodes CASSSGTGGWEQYV.

The chain carries TRBV5-6 and TRBJ2-6, with D unresolved. Trimming pared 1 base from V and 0 bases from J, leaving 8 bases between. Germline V lookup: CDR1 SGHDT, CDR2 YYEEEE. CDR3 length: 16 residues. CDR3 residues: CASSLSRTSGANVLTF. In DNA form, the CDR3 reads TGTGCCAGCAGCTTGAGCAGGACCTCTGGGGCCAACGTCCTGACTTTC.

The chain uses TRBV7-8 and TRBJ2-3, with 9 bases that match TRBD2. Germline loops: CDR1 SGHVS, CDR2 FQNEAQ. The CDR3 is 16 amino acids. Trimming at V came to 3 bases and at J to 5 bases, leaving 9 bases not matched to a gene. In nucleotides, the CDR3 is TGTGCCAGCAGCTTCTCGGCGGGGGGGCCGGGAGATACGCAGTATTTT. Protein: CASSFSAGGPGDTQYF.

V is TRBV19 and J is TRBJ1-1; tentatively, D is TRBD1 (5 bases). Trimming cost V 6 bases and J 12 bases, with 14 bases left between them. Germline-derived CDR1 and CDR2 are LNHDA and SQIVND (reference sequence). The CDR3 covers 11 residues. This chain's CDR3 is CASSPTGGTFF. The DNA for the CDR3 is TGTGCCAGTAGCCCCACCGGGGGGACTTTCTTT.

CDR3 protein: CASSRDRGETQYF. Written as DNA, the CDR3 is TGCGCCAGCAGCCGTGACAGGGGGGAGACCCAGTACTTC. The V call is TRBV4-1, the J call TRBJ2-5, with 9 positions matching TRBD1. Germline V lookup: CDR1 MGHRA, CDR2 YSYEKL. The J segment lost 5 bases and the V segment lost 4 bases, leaving 2 bases of the junction unmatched. This CDR3 spans 13 amino acids.